In its sample, the clone carrying this T cell receptor beta chain was seen a few times. This sample was taken from a study of T cells after yellow fever vaccination. The study, taken as a whole, reports: The presence of abundant clonotypes contaminating from the bulk population was possible in FACS-sorted repertoires.

Via MiXCR, TCRdb re-called the 5' RACE reads, giving one row per CDR3 protein. Of about 96,000 distinct CDR3 sequences in the sample, approximately 8.4% were seen once. The J segment lost 8 bases and the V segment lost 2 bases, leaving 11 bases of the junction unmatched. Germline V gene data show CDR1 as MNHEY and CDR2 as SVGAGI. This CDR3 has 16 amino acids. J is TRBJ2-1 and V is TRBV6-5, with TRBD2 identical over 8 bases. The material was CD8+ T cells not binding an NS4B(214-222) dextramer, sorted from PBMCs, obtained more than 13 days after the first yellow fever vaccination. This clonotype was obtained from a man aged 18 to 35 who received the YFV17D yellow fever vaccine. The CDR3 coding sequence is TGTGCCAGCAGTTACGGACCCGGGACTAGTTTAGATGAGCAGTTCTTC. This codes for CASSYGPGTSLDEQFF.